This TCR beta chain came from a study of beta chain features in type 1 diabetes. Study-level points and caveats: Moderate yet significant TCRB CDR3 shortening was seen in Type 1 diabetes patients in all four CD4+ subsets. TCRB repertoires of naive, central memory and Treg cells appeared more similar among patients than among healthy donors.

There are a few counts of this clone. Its antigen is not identified. CD4+ cells of the naive, central memory, regulatory and stem cell-like memory types were sorted via CD45RO/CCR7/CD25/CD127/CD95/CD27. The isolated RNA, all of it, was reverse transcribed, so expressed TCRB transcripts were what got sequenced. Average reads for naive, central memory and regulatory T cell samples were about 3.57 million. TCRdb keeps only in-frame clones here, not all; method: immunoSEQ multiplex PCR. The sample gives more than 300,000 clones, over 8.5% of which show up once; about 0.63% is in the top ten. The CDR3 is 14 amino acids. CDR1 and CDR2 (germline): SGHVS, FQNEAQ. V was cut by 7 bases and J by 1 base, with 14 bases left in between.

The sequencing sample was made of central memory CD4+ T cells from blood. The V and J genes are TRBV7-8 and TRBJ2-7; unclear D gene. The TCR sequence derives from a young man with type 1 diabetes. CDR3 nucleotides: TGTGCCAGCACCCGAGGTCTCTCGTCCTACGAGCAGTACTTC. Its translation is CASTRGLSSYEQYF.